The source of this T cell receptor (beta chain) is a study of cytomegalovirus exposure and HLA in healthy donors. Only a few counts were recorded for this clone. What it binds is not known. CDR1 and CDR2 from the germline V gene are MNHNS and SASEGT. The CDR3 runs to 14 residues. Trimming pared 3 bases from V and 5 bases from J, leaving 13 bases between. The study ran its PCR with 60 Vbeta and 13 Jbeta primers. Measured with immunoSEQ multiplex PCR; TCRdb has only the in-frame clones, and not every one. The profile shows roughly 87,000 clones, 70% to 80% of them singletons. Overall study findings and caveats: After further analysis at a later stage, 16,951 TCR beta sequences were associated with HLA alleles at 0.05 false discovery rate. Donors were assumed by presence/absence analyses to have roughly uniform sequencing depth. V- and J-gene trimming of TCR beta was linked (in a later analysis) to a missense DCLRE1C variant.

The receptor comes from a woman aged 40-49 years in good health and CMV-seropositive. Sequenced: PBMCs. The chain uses TRBV6-1 and TRBJ2-5; unclear D gene. This chain's CDR3 is CASSDTSPGETQYF. Written as DNA, the CDR3 is TGTGCCAGCAGTGATACGTCCCCCGGGGAGACCCAGTACTTC.